A selection of T cell receptor beta chains follows, all from one sample in a study of cytomegalovirus exposure and HLA in healthy donors. The data were produced by immunoSEQ multiplex PCR, yet TCRdb's version contains in-frame clones alone and is incomplete. In the table there are 100,000 or so clones, around 82% of which are singletons. Sample: PBMCs. Receptors originate from a man younger than 30 in good health and CMV-seronegative. Both conserved end residues are part of each CDR3. The D gene is left open where the match is weak. Size is omitted from some rows. Given values are once, few, many or a class for expanded clones.

CDR3 DNA,CDR3 protein,clone size,D gene,V gene,J gene
TGTGCCAGCAGTTTCACGAGGGACAACAACTATGGCTACACCTTC,CASSFTRDNNYGYTF,.,.,TRBV6-1,TRBJ1-2
TGTGCCAGTAGTATTAGTTTCGGGACAGGGGATGAAAAACTGTTTTTT,CASSISFGTGDEKLFF,.,TRBD1,TRBV19,TRBJ1-4
TGTGCCAGCAGTGAGAACAGGGGAAGGGAAAAACTGTTTTTT,CASSENRGREKLFF,.,TRBD1,TRBV6-4,TRBJ1-4
TGCGCCAGCAGTACGCAGGGTCCTGAAGCTTTCTTT,CASSTQGPEAFF,.,.,TRBV10-2,TRBJ1-1
TGTGCCAGTAGTCCCTCGACAGGAAACACCATATATTTT,CASSPSTGNTIYF,.,.,TRBV19,TRBJ1-3
TGTGCCAGCAGTCCTAGGGCGGGGGGCTACACCTTC,CASSPRAGGYTF,.,.,TRBV2,TRBJ1-2
TGCGCCAGCAGTGACGTGCGCCCAGATACGCAGTATTTT,CASSDVRPDTQYF,.,.,TRBV10-1,TRBJ2-3
TGTGCCAGCAGCAAGACAGGGGAGAGTTCGCCAGATACGCAGTATTTT,CASSKTGESSPDTQYF,.,TRBD1,TRBV14,TRBJ2-3
TGTGCCATCAGTGAGTCGTCGGCAGGGGGCCGGTACGAGCAGTACTTC,CAISESSAGGRYEQYF,.,TRBD1,TRBV10-3,TRBJ2-7
TGTGCCAGCAGTTACTACTCGGGGGGCTCTGAGACCCAGTACTTC,CASSYYSGGSETQYF,.,.,TRBV6-5,TRBJ2-5
TGTGCCAGCAGTGGGACAGTGGGGAACACTGAAGCTTTCTTT,CASSGTVGNTEAFF,few,.,TRBV6-1,TRBJ1-1
TGTGCCAGCAGCTCTAGCGGGGGGCCCGCCCAAGAGACCCAGTACTTC,CASSSSGGPAQETQYF,.,TRBD2,TRBV9,TRBJ2-5
TGTGCCAGCAGCCAAGGGGGATACGGCAATCAGCCCCAGCATTTT,CASSQGGYGNQPQHF,few,.,TRBV2,TRBJ1-5
TGCAGCGCTCCGAAGGGGACCGGGGAGCTGTTTTTT,CSAPKGTGELFF,.,.,TRBV29-1,TRBJ2-2
TGTGCCAGCAGGTTAGGGAGCTCCTACAATGAGCAGTTCTTC,CASRLGSSYNEQFF,.,.,TRBV25-1,TRBJ2-1
TGTGCCAGCAGCCAAGAGCTAGCGGGGGCGACAGATACGCAGTATTTT,CASSQELAGATDTQYF,few,TRBD2,TRBV4-2,TRBJ2-3
TGTGCCCATACCACGGGACAGGGTAATCAGCCCCAGCATTTT,CAHTTGQGNQPQHF,.,TRBD1,TRBV6-6,TRBJ1-5
TGTGCCAGCAGCCCAAAAGGACAGGTCCTATCTTATAGCAATCAGCCCCAGCATTTT,CASSPKGQVLSYSNQPQHF,.,TRBD1,TRBV7-8,TRBJ1-5
TGCGCCAGCAGCATACAGGATTCGATATCCTACGAGCAGTACTTC,CASSIQDSISYEQYF,.,.,TRBV4-1,TRBJ2-7
TGTGCCAGCAGTTTTTGGGGACAGGGAGGGAACACCGGGGAGCTGTTTTTT,CASSFWGQGGNTGELFF,.,TRBD1,TRBV27,TRBJ2-2
TGTGCCAGCAGCAGAAACCCCCGGGACAGGGACTACGAGCAGTACTTC,CASSRNPRDRDYEQYF,.,.,TRBV21-1,TRBJ2-7
TGTGCCAGCAGTTTTAGATTAAATTCACCCCTCCACTTT,CASSFRLNSPLHF,.,.,TRBV28,TRBJ1-6
TGTGCCAGTAGTATAGGTGGCAGGGTTAGCCAAGAGACCCAGTACTTC,CASSIGGRVSQETQYF,.,.,TRBV19,TRBJ2-5
TGCGCCAGCAGTTCGGACAGGGGGTACGAGCAGTACTTC,CASSSDRGYEQYF,.,TRBD1,TRBV4-1,TRBJ2-7
TGTGCCAGCAGTTTGGGACAGGATGAAAAACTGTTTTTT,CASSLGQDEKLFF,.,TRBD1,TRBV28,TRBJ1-4
TGTGCCAGCAGCTTGGTTCCGGGGGAGAATGAGCAGTTCTTC,CASSLVPGENEQFF,.,.,TRBV5-6,TRBJ2-1
TGTGCCAGCTCCCCTCAGGGGGACTCCATTGCAACGCTGTTTTTT,CASSPQGDSIATLFF,.,TRBD1,TRBV18,TRBJ1-4
TGTGCCAGTAGTTTAACAGCCGGGGCCAACGTCCTGACTTTC,CASSLTAGANVLTF,.,.,TRBV19,TRBJ2-6
TGTGCCAGTAGGGACCAGGGACAGGGATTAGGACAGCCCCAGCATTTT,CASRDQGQGLGQPQHF,.,TRBD1,TRBV19,TRBJ1-5
TGTTCCAGCAGCTTAAGAACTAGCGGGGATCTCTCCTACGAGCAGTACTTC,CSSSLRTSGDLSYEQYF,.,TRBD2,TRBV7-9,TRBJ2-7
TGTGCCAGCAGTTACTCCGCGGAGCGGGGGCACGAGCAGTACTTC,CASSYSAERGHEQYF,.,TRBD2,TRBV6-5,TRBJ2-7
TGTGCCAGCAGCTCCCGGTGGAACACTGAAGCTTTCTTT,CASSSRWNTEAFF,.,.,TRBV7-2,TRBJ1-1
TGTGCTAGTGGTTTCGACAGGGGTCTGGCTAACTATGGCTACACCTTC,CASGFDRGLANYGYTF,.,TRBD1,TRBV12-5,TRBJ1-2
TGTGCCAGCGGCTTTATGGACAGCCGCTATGGCTACACCTTC,CASGFMDSRYGYTF,.,.,TRBV7-2,TRBJ1-2
TGTGCCAGCAGCTTAGCGCAGGCATATAGCAATCAGCCCCAGCATTTT,CASSLAQAYSNQPQHF,once,.,TRBV7-2,TRBJ1-5
TGCAGCGTTGGGTTGTCGGGGGTCGATGGCTACACCTTC,CSVGLSGVDGYTF,.,.,TRBV29-1,TRBJ1-2
TGTGCCAGCAGTTTCGGGGGGCAGAACACTGAAGCTTTCTTT,CASSFGGQNTEAFF,once,.,TRBV27,TRBJ1-1
TGTGCCAGCAGCGCCCCAGGAGGCGACACTGAAGCTTTCTTT,CASSAPGGDTEAFF,.,.,TRBV9,TRBJ1-1
TGTGCCTGGAGTGTACGGGGGGGCTCTAGCACAGATACGCAGTATTTT,CAWSVRGGSSTDTQYF,.,TRBD2,TRBV30,TRBJ2-3
TGTGCCAGCAGTCCGGACAGGCCTACCTACAATGAGCAGTTCTTC,CASSPDRPTYNEQFF,.,TRBD1,TRBV6-1,TRBJ2-1
TGTGCCAGCAGCTACGACACCTACAATGAGCAGTTCTTC,CASSYDTYNEQFF,.,.,TRBV7-6,TRBJ2-1
TGTGCCAGCTCCCCTAGCCCCCGACTGAACACCGGGGAGCTGTTTTTT,CASSPSPRLNTGELFF,.,.,TRBV2,TRBJ2-2
TGTGCCTGGAGTGTATGGGGGACTCCCACTGAAGCTTTCTTT,CAWSVWGTPTEAFF,.,.,TRBV30,TRBJ1-1